This TCR beta chain was identified in a study of chemoradiotherapy in HPV16-positive cancers. The protocol was immunoSEQ multiplex PCR, while the TCRdb copy is restricted to in-frame clones and leaves out a portion. The table includes a few thousand clones, 67% detected once. V was clipped by 6 bases and J by 4 bases; unmatched bases: 6. CDR3 length equals 14 residues. Germline CDR1 is SNHLY and CDR2 is FYNNEI. This TCR derives from a human donor with HPV-associated anogenital cancer. This specimen consisted of tumor tissue, obtained from a patient who underwent chemoradiotherapy. V usage is TRBV2 and J usage is TRBJ1-3, with 7 nucleotides matching TRBD1. CDR3 DNA: TGTGCCAGCAGAGTCGACAGGGCCGGAAACACCATATATTTT. Amino acids: CASRVDRAGNTIYF.